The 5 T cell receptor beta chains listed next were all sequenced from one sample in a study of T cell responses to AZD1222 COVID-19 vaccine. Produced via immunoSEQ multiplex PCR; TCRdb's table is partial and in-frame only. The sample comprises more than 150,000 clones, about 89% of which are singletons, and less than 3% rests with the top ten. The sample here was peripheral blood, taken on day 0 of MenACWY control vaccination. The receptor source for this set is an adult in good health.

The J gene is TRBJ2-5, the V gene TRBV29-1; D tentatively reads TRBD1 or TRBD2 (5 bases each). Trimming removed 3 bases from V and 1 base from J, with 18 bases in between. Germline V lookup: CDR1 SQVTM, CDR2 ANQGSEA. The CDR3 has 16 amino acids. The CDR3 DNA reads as TGCAGCGTTGAGGGACGCCACGAGTCGGGCCAAGAGACCCAGTACTTC. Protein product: CSVEGRHESGQETQYF.

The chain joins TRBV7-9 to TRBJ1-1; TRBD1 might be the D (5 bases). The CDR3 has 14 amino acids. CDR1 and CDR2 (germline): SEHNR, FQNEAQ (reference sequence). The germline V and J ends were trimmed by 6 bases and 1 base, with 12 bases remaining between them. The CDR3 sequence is CASSPLGGNTEAFF. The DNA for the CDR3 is TGTGCCAGCAGTCCCCTGGGGGGGAACACTGAAGCTTTCTTT.

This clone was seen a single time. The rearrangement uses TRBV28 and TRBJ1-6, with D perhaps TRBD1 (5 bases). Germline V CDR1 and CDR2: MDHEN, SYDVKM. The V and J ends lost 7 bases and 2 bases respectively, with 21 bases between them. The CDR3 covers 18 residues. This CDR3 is CASNAPGRQYTYNSPLHF. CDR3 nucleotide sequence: TGTGCCAGCAACGCTCCGGGACGTCAATATACCTATAATTCACCCCTCCACTTT.

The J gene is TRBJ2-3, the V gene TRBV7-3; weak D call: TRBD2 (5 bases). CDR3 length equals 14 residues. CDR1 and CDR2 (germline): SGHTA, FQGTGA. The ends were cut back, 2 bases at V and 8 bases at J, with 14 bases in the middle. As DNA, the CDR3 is TGTGCCAGCAGCTTAGAGGGCACTGGAGGTACGCAGTATTTT. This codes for CASSLEGTGGTQYF.

The CDR3 spells CAGETQYF. CDR3 nucleotides: TGTGCCGGGGAGACCCAGTACTTC. The chain combines TRBV25-1 with TRBJ2-5; D remains ambiguous. This CDR3 has 8 amino acids. The V and J ends lost 11 bases and 5 bases respectively, with 3 bases between them. Germline-derived CDR1 and CDR2 are MGHDK and SYGVNS.